The rows below give T cell receptor beta chains drawn from one sample of a study of somatic mutations in cytotoxic T cells in rheumatoid arthritis. Generated by immunoSEQ multiplex PCR, the TCRdb table keeps only in-frame clones and is missing some. The repertoire holds more than 11,000 clones, with just under 80% as singletons. The specimen sequenced was CD8+ T cells sorted from blood. The receptor set was obtained from an adult with rheumatoid arthritis. Both conserved end residues are part of each CDR3. The D gene is left open where the match is weak. Size tells how often a clone was seen (once, few, many) or the class of an expanded clone, and some rows leave it out.

j_gene	len	d_gene	abundance	v_gene	CDR3nt	CDR3aa
TRBJ2-1	15	-	-	TRBV28	TGTGCCAGCAGCTCACCATGGGCAGATTACAATGAGCAGTTCTTC	CASSSPWADYNEQFF
TRBJ1-2	13	TRBD1	-	TRBV29-1	TGCAGCACTCCGGGACAGGGGGAACGTGGCTACACCTTC	CSTPGQGERGYTF
TRBJ2-7	13	-	-	TRBV27	TGTGCCAGCAGTCCGACTCGAGCCAACGAGCAGTACTTC	CASSPTRANEQYF
TRBJ2-2	17	TRBD2	-	TRBV9	TGTGCCAGCAGCGTACCTCGGACTAGCGGTAACACCGGGGAGCTGTTTTTT	CASSVPRTSGNTGELFF
TRBJ2-7	16	TRBD2	-	TRBV29-1	TGCAGCGTTGAAGGAGGGCTAGCGGGAGCAATTTTGGAGCAGTACTTC	CSVEGGLAGAILEQYF
TRBJ1-3	15	-	-	TRBV4-1	TGCGCCAGCGCGGATGGGCCAGGAGCTGGAAACACCATATATTTT	CASADGPGAGNTIYF
TRBJ1-6	15	-	-	TRBV4-1	TGCGCCAGCAGCCAAGGACAGGTCTCGAATTCACCCCTCCACTTT	CASSQGQVSNSPLHF
TRBJ2-7	13	-	-	TRBV9	TGTGCCAGCAGCGTAGAGTCGGGGTACGAGCAGTACTTC	CASSVESGYEQYF
TRBJ1-4	14	-	-	TRBV7-9	TGTGCCAGCAGCTCGGGATCCCGGGGCGAAAAACTGTTTTTT	CASSSGSRGEKLFF
TRBJ2-2	17	-	-	TRBV28	TGTGCCAGCAGTTCCGAAGAACAGGGTCGAGGCTCCGGGGAGCTGTTTTTT	CASSSEEQGRGSGELFF
TRBJ1-2	15	-	-	TRBV6-5	TGTGCCAGCAGTTACTCGACATCGGCGCCGATGGGCTACACCTTC	CASSYSTSAPMGYTF
TRBJ2-7	14	-	-	TRBV7-3	TGTGCCAGCAGCCCAACTGGGAGAGGCTACGAGCAGTACTTC	CASSPTGRGYEQYF
TRBJ1-5	12	-	-	TRBV27	TGTGCCAGCGGACTTAGCAATCAACCCCAGCATTTT	CASGLSNQPQHF
TRBJ1-1	14	-	-	TRBV28	TGTGCCAGCAGTCCCGTCAGAGAGAACACTGAAGCTTTCTTT	CASSPVRENTEAFF
TRBJ2-6	11	-	-	TRBV5-6	TGTGCCAGCAGCTTTTTTGGCGTCCTGACTTTC	CASSFFGVLTF
TRBJ2-7	15	-	once	TRBV5-8	TGTGCCAGCAGCCTCGACAGGGCGGAGGGCTACGAGCAGTACTTC	CASSLDRAEGYEQYF
TRBJ1-1	16	TRBD1	-	TRBV15	TGTGCCACCAGCAGAGGGATACAGGGGGCTAACACTGAAGCTTTCTTT	CATSRGIQGANTEAFF
TRBJ1-5	14	-	once	TRBV28	TGTGCCAGCAGTCCCCCCTCAAGGAATCAGCCCCAGCATTTT	CASSPPSRNQPQHF
TRBJ1-2	16	-	-	TRBV5-1	TGCGCCAGCAGCTTGGAGGCGGGGGGTCTGGTTTATGGCTACACCTTC	CASSLEAGGLVYGYTF
TRBJ1-2	17	-	-	TRBV6-1	TGTGCCAGCAGTGAACCGCTCACCCATTGGACAGCCTATGGCTACACCTTC	CASSEPLTHWTAYGYTF
TRBJ1-4	15	-	-	TRBV28	TGTGCCAGCAGTTTCACAATTGCAACTAATGAAAAACTGTTTTTT	CASSFTIATNEKLFF